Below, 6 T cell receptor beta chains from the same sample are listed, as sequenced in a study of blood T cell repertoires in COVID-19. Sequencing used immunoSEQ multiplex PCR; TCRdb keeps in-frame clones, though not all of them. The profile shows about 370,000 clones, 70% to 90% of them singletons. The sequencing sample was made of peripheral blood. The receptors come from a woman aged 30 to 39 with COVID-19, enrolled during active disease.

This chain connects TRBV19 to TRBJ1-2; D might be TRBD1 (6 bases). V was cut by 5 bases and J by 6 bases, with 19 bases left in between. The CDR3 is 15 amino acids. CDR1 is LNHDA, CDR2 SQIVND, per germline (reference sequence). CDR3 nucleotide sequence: TGTGCCAGTAGTCAGAGGACAGAAGTAGGCCATGGCTACACCTTC. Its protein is CASSQRTEVGHGYTF.

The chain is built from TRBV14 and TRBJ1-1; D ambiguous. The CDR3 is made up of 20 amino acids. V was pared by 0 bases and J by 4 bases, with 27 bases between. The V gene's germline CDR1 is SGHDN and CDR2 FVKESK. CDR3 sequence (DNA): TGTGCCAGCAGCCAAGAAGCACCCGACGGGTTCGGTTTATTTACCACTGAAGCTTTCTTT. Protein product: CASSQEAPDGFGLFTTEAFF.

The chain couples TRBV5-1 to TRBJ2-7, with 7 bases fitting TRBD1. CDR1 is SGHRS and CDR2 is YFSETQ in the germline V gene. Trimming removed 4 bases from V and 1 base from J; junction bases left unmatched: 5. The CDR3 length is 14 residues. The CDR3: CASSPGDRSYEQYV. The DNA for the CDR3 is TGCGCCAGCAGCCCCGGGGACAGATCCTACGAGCAGTACGTC.

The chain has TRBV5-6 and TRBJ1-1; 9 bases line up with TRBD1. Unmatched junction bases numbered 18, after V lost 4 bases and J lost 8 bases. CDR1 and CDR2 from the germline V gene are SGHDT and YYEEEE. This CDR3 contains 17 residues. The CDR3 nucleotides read TGTGCCAGCAGCCCCAAGGGGACAGGGACGGCTCTAAAGGAAGCTTTCTTT. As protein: CASSPKGTGTALKEAFF. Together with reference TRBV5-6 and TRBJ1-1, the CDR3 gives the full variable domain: DAGVTQSPTHLIKTRGQQVTLRCSPKSGHDTVSWYQQALGQGPQFIFQYYEEEERQRGNFPDRFSGHQFPNYSSELNVNALLLGDSALYLCASSPKGTGTALKEAFFGQGTRLTVV.

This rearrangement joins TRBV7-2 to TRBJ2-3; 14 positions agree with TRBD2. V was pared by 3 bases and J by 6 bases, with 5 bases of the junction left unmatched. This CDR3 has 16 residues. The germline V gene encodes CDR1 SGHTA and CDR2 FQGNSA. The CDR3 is CASSFIWTSGGDTQYF. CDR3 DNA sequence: TGTGCCAGCAGCTTCATTTGGACTAGCGGGGGGGATACGCAGTATTTT.

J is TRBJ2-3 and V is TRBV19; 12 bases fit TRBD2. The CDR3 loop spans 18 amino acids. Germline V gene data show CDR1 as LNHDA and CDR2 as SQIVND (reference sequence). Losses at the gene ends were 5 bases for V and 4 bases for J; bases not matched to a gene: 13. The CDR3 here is CASSPRTTSGSSADTQYF. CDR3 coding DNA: TGTGCCAGTAGTCCTCGAACGACTAGCGGGAGCTCGGCAGATACGCAGTATTTT.